The 25 T cell receptor beta chains reported below all come from one sample, sequenced in a study of blood T cell repertoires in COVID-19. Using immunoSEQ multiplex PCR, the repertoire was profiled, and TCRdb retains in-frame clones only, with some absent. Among under 200,000 clones listed, roughly 84% were seen once. Sequencing used peripheral blood. These receptors were taken from a middle-aged man with acute or convalescent COVID-19.

This chain connects TRBV30 to TRBJ2-7; D remains ambiguous. CDR3 size: 14 residues. V dropped 0 bases and J dropped 5 bases, with 14 bases sitting between them. The germline V gene has CDR1 GTSNPN and CDR2 SVGIG (reference sequence). The CDR3 here is CAWSVRQVGDEQYF. CDR3 in DNA: TGTGCCTGGAGTGTACGGCAGGTCGGCGACGAGCAGTACTTC.

The chain employs TRBV9 and TRBJ2-3, with 9 bases that match TRBD2. Unmatched junction bases numbered 12, after V lost 0 bases and J lost 4 bases. Germline assignment: CDR1 SGDLS and CDR2 YYNGEE. The CDR3 totals 18 residues. CDR3 sequence reads: CASSVGLRGGRAADTQYF. CDR3 nucleotides: TGTGCCAGCAGCGTAGGACTGCGGGGGGGCCGCGCGGCAGATACGCAGTATTTT.

The gene calls are TRBV30 and TRBJ1-2; 7 bases align to TRBD1. The germline V gene has CDR1 GTSNPN and CDR2 SVGIG (reference sequence). This CDR3 is 13 amino acids long. Unmatched junction bases numbered 7, after V lost 2 bases and J lost 7 bases. The CDR3 loop reads CAWSLRQGSGYTF. The CDR3 region has the DNA TGTGCCTGGAGTTTGCGACAGGGTTCTGGCTACACCTTC.

The V and J genes are TRBV11-2 and TRBJ1-2; a possible D gene is TRBD1 (5 bases). With 5 bases removed from V and 7 bases from J, the gap between germline ends came to 14 bases. This CDR3 region has 13 residues. From germline, CDR1 is SGHAT and CDR2 FQNNGV. CDR3 protein: CASSLPGYGGYTF. The CDR3 DNA reads TGTGCCAGCAGCCTGCCAGGGTATGGTGGCTACACCTTC.

This chain uses TRBV9 with TRBJ1-2, with D possibly TRBD1 on 5 matching bases. The CDR3 length is 18 residues. V was shortened by 3 bases and J by 4 bases, with 25 bases between the two germline ends. Germline CDR1 and CDR2: SGDLS and YYNGEE. CDR3 sequence (DNA): TGTGCCAGCAGCGAGGGGATGCGGGCAGGAGGGTTCTTCTATGGCTACACCTTC. Protein sequence: CASSEGMRAGGFFYGYTF.

The table lists this clone with a few counts. V usage is TRBV9 and J usage is TRBJ2-2; D may be TRBD1 (6 bases). Trimming left V 1 base short and J 4 bases short, with 17 bases between. The CDR3 consists of 17 residues. The germline gives CDR1 SGDLS, CDR2 YYNGEE. The DNA for the CDR3 is TGTGCCAGCAGCGTACAGGCAGTGGGGGCGAGCACCGGGGAGCTGTTTTTT. Its translation is CASSVQAVGASTGELFF.

This clone was seen a few times. The V call is TRBV30, the J call TRBJ2-3; D is uncertain. The V end was cut by 1 base, the J end by 1 base, with 18 bases between. Germline V CDR1 and CDR2: GTSNPN, SVGIG (reference sequence). The CDR3 consists of 17 residues. The CDR3 loop is CAWSARLPTLGTDTQYF. The CDR3, as DNA: TGTGCCTGGAGTGCGAGACTGCCTACTCTCGGCACAGATACGCAGTATTTT.

This clone showed up just once. This chain links TRBV19 with TRBJ2-2, with D perhaps matching TRBD1 (6 bases). The V end lost 5 bases, the J end lost 6 bases, and 13 bases lay between the germline ends. CDR3 length: 14 residues. Per the germline V gene, CDR1 is LNHDA and CDR2 is SQIVND (reference sequence). The CDR3 region has the DNA TGTGCCAGTAGTCCCCTAGGGGGAGCCGGGGAGCTGTTTTTT. Amino acid sequence: CASSPLGGAGELFF.

The chain has TRBV6-1 and TRBJ1-6; D not certain. Trimming left V 1 base short and J 8 bases short, with 12 bases between. The germline gives CDR1 MNHNS, CDR2 SASEGT. CDR3 length: 15 residues. The CDR3 here is CASSEDGGKDSPLHF. The CDR3 coding sequence is TGTGCCAGCAGTGAAGACGGAGGGAAGGATTCACCCCTCCACTTT.

The J gene is TRBJ2-3, the V gene TRBV27; TRBD2 aligns across 8 bases. The CDR3 contains 16 residues. V lost 4 bases, J lost 2 bases, and 8 bases stayed unmatched. Germline CDR1 MNHEY, CDR2 SMNVEV (reference sequence). CDR3 in amino acids: CASSSLSGLVTDTQYF. Written as DNA, the CDR3 is TGTGCCAGCAGTTCACTATCGGGACTAGTCACAGATACGCAGTATTTT.

The chain combines TRBV6-5 with TRBJ2-7; 7 bases are shared with TRBD1. This CDR3 has 15 amino acids. Unmatched junction bases numbered 6, after V lost 2 bases and J lost 2 bases. Germline loops: CDR1 MNHEY, CDR2 SVGAGI. The CDR3 sequence is CASSYTRTGAYEQYF. CDR3 sequence (DNA): TGTGCCAGCAGTTACACCCGGACAGGAGCCTACGAGCAGTACTTC.

The chain uses TRBV7-6 and TRBJ1-1; 9 positions agree with TRBD1. The CDR3 covers 16 residues. Losses at the gene ends were 1 base for V and 4 bases for J; bases not matched to a gene: 7. Germline-derived CDR1 and CDR2 are SGHVS and FNYEAQ. The CDR3 bases are TGTGCCAGCAGCTTAGGGACAGGGGCATTCAGCACTGAAGCTTTCTTT. As protein: CASSLGTGAFSTEAFF.

This clone was detected only a few times. The genes are TRBV5-8 and TRBJ1-2; 7 bases match TRBD1. The CDR3 covers 13 residues. CDR1 and CDR2 from the germline V gene are SGHTS and YDEGEE. The trim removed 1 base at V and 8 bases at J, leaving 5 bases unmatched. CDR3 sequence (DNA): TGTGCCAGCAGCTTGATGACAGGGCAAGGCTACACCTTC. Translating it yields CASSLMTGQGYTF.

The chain links TRBV4-2 to TRBJ1-4; D is uncertain. The CDR3 length is 15 residues. The V gene's germline CDR1 is LGHNA and CDR2 YNFKEQ. V was pared by 0 bases and J by 7 bases, with 12 bases between. The CDR3 loop reads CASSQDPNEIEKLFF. DNA of the CDR3: TGTGCCAGCAGCCAAGATCCCAACGAGATTGAAAAACTGTTTTTT.

The chain carries TRBV5-1 and TRBJ2-3, with 7 nucleotides matching TRBD2. This CDR3 spans 15 amino acids. J gave up 2 bases and V 4 bases, and 7 bases lay outside the gene matches. CDR1 and CDR2 from the germline V gene are SGHRS and YFSETQ. In DNA form, the CDR3 reads TGCGCCAGCAGCGACGCCGGGACTACCACAGATACGCAGTATTTT. Residues: CASSDAGTTTDTQYF.

This sequence joins TRBV18 and TRBJ1-1; D uncertain. V was shortened by 2 bases and J by 1 base, with 5 bases between the two germline ends. The length of the CDR3 is 13 residues. In germline, CDR1 is KGHSH, CDR2 LQKENI. CDR3 coding DNA: TGTGCCAGCTCACCAAAGAGGAACACTGAAGCTTTCTTT. Encoded protein: CASSPKRNTEAFF.

The chain carries TRBV5-6 and TRBJ2-7, with 8 bases identical to TRBD1. Germline V lookup: CDR1 SGHDT, CDR2 YYEEEE. The CDR3 loop spans 15 amino acids. Trimming took 0 bases from V and 3 from J; bases not matched to a gene: 5. This CDR3 reads CASSLAAGGYYEQYF. The CDR3 DNA is TGTGCCAGCAGCTTGGCGGCAGGGGGCTACTACGAGCAGTACTTC. Drawing the rest from reference TRBV5-6 and TRBJ2-7, the complete variable domain is DAGVTQSPTHLIKTRGQQVTLRCSPKSGHDTVSWYQQALGQGPQFIFQYYEEEERQRGNFPDRFSGHQFPNYSSELNVNALLLGDSALYLCASSLAAGGYYEQYFGPGTRLTVT.

The CDR3 DNA reads TGTGCCAGCAGCTCCCCGGGACTCGAGATCTTTAACTATGGCTACACCTTC. It specifies CASSSPGLEIFNYGYTF. V usage is TRBV28 and J usage is TRBJ1-2; perhaps TRBD1 as D (5 bases). V gave up 6 bases and J gave up 1 base, with 21 bases separating them. The CDR3 totals 17 residues. Germline CDR1 reads MDHEN; CDR2 reads SYDVKM.

This chain links TRBV27 with TRBJ2-3; 8 bases map to TRBD1. The CDR3 covers 15 residues. Germline V gene lookup returns CDR1 MNHEY and CDR2 SMNVEV (reference sequence). With 4 bases clipped from V and 1 base from J, the junction kept 4 bases outside the gene matches. This CDR3 reads CASSYPGQGTDTQYF. CDR3 nucleotides: TGTGCCAGCAGTTATCCGGGACAGGGCACAGATACGCAGTATTTT.

The V and J genes are TRBV5-1 and TRBJ1-5; 12 nucleotides align to TRBD1. This CDR3 is built from 16 residues. J gave up 5 bases and V 4 bases, and 7 bases lay outside the gene matches. The germline CDR1 and CDR2 sequences are SGHRS and YFSETQ. The CDR3 here is CASSLGGQGAHQPQHF. DNA for the CDR3: TGCGCCAGCAGCCTGGGGGGACAGGGGGCGCATCAGCCCCAGCATTTT. Based on the CDR3 plus reference TRBV5-1 and TRBJ1-5, the full variable domain is KAGVTQTPRYLIKTRGQQVTLSCSPISGHRSVSWYQQTPGQGLQFLFEYFSETQRNKGNFPGRFSGRQFSNSRSEMNVSTLELGDSALYLCASSLGGQGAHQPQHFGDGTRLSIL.

The table lists this clone with a few counts. The genes are TRBV2 and TRBJ1-1; D call uncertain. This CDR3 contains 13 residues. V was clipped by 7 bases and J by 4 bases, with 13 bases between them. CDR1 SNHLY and CDR2 FYNNEI come from the germline V gene. CDR3 sequence: CASNRWGGTEAFF. Written as DNA, the CDR3 is TGTGCCAGCAACCGCTGGGGAGGCACTGAAGCTTTCTTT.

V gene TRBV4-3 combines with J gene TRBJ2-3, with TRBD1 matching over 8 bases. Looked up from germline, CDR1 is LGHNA and CDR2 is YSLEER. The CDR3 has 16 amino acids. V was clipped by 0 bases and J by 4 bases; unmatched bases: 6. CDR3 sequence reads: CASSQDIGQGPDTQYF. The CDR3 DNA reads as TGCGCCAGCAGCCAAGATATCGGACAGGGACCAGATACGCAGTATTTT.

This rearrangement joins TRBV5-4 to TRBJ1-2; D is possibly TRBD1 (5 bases). The CDR3 contains 14 residues. Germline V lookup: CDR1 SGHNT, CDR2 YYREEE (reference sequence). Trimming stripped 0 bases from V and 5 bases from J, with 11 bases between. The CDR3 here is CASSLDRKGYGYTF. The CDR3 DNA follows: TGTGCCAGCAGCTTGGACAGGAAAGGGTATGGCTACACCTTC. The full variable domain, completed using reference TRBV5-4 and TRBJ1-2, is ETGVTQSPTHLIKTRGQQVTLRCSSQSGHNTVSWYQQALGQGPQFIFQYYREEENGRGNFPPRFSGLQFPNYSSELNVNALELDDSALYLCASSLDRKGYGYTFGSGTRLTVV.

The rearrangement joins TRBV30 to TRBJ1-6; 7 nucleotides agree with TRBD1. Germline V gene data show CDR1 as GTSNPN and CDR2 as SVGIG (reference sequence). The J segment lost 7 bases and the V segment lost 2 bases, leaving 5 bases of the junction unmatched. The CDR3 totals 14 residues. The CDR3 nucleotides read TGTGCCTGGAGTAGGGGGCAGGTAAATTCACCCCTCCACTTT. Its translation is CAWSRGQVNSPLHF.

This clone appeared a single time. CDR3 loop: CASSLAAWADTQYF. The CDR3 region has the DNA TGTGCCAGCAGCTTAGCGGCTTGGGCAGATACGCAGTATTTT. The rearrangement uses TRBV7-3 and TRBJ2-3; D gene unclear. Trimming removed 2 bases at V and 4 bases at J, with 10 bases between. CDR1 and CDR2 from the germline V gene are SGHTA and FQGTGA. This CDR3 is built from 14 residues.